The 22 T cell receptor beta chains given below trace back to one sample, sequenced in a study of cytomegalovirus exposure and HLA in healthy donors. The primer mix had 60 Vbeta and 13 Jbeta primers. Profiling relied on immunoSEQ multiplex PCR, and the TCRdb table lists in-frame clones only, not all of them. Seen here are 200,000 to 250,000 clones, 70% to 90% observed once, and the top ten hold 1% to 1.5%. Sequenced sample: PBMCs. The receptors here all came from a human donor in good health.

The rearrangement joins TRBV6-5 to TRBJ2-5, with TRBD2 matching over 7 bases. Germline CDR1 reads MNHEY; CDR2 reads SVGAGI. The CDR3 covers 15 residues. V was pared by 7 bases and J by 3 bases, with 11 bases of the junction left unmatched. CDR3 sequence: CASTERGGGEETQYF. The CDR3 DNA sequence: TGTGCCAGCACCGAGCGCGGGGGAGGGGAAGAGACCCAGTACTTC.

The gene calls are TRBV12-5 and TRBJ2-7; tentatively, D is TRBD2 (5 bases). The CDR3 is made up of 17 amino acids. V lost 3 bases to trimming and J lost 0 bases, with 18 bases between them. CDR1 and CDR2 (germline): LGHNT, FRNRAP. CDR3 sequence reads: CASGFRLLVPLSYEQYF. The CDR3, as DNA: TGTGCTAGTGGTTTTCGGCTACTAGTTCCTCTCTCCTACGAGCAGTACTTC.

The V call is TRBV5-1, the J call TRBJ2-7; 9 bases are shared with TRBD2. The CDR3 length is 16 residues. V trimming: 4 bases; J trimming: 5 bases; junction bases outside the gene matches: 13. CDR1 SGHRS and CDR2 YFSETQ come from the germline V gene. CDR3 in DNA: TGCGCCAGCAGCCCCCCGCTTAGCGGGAGAATGAACGAGCAGTACTTC. It yields the protein CASSPPLSGRMNEQYF.

The chain has TRBV19 and TRBJ1-4, with a weak D call TRBD1 (5 bases). This CDR3 is 14 amino acids long. With 6 bases removed from V and 7 bases from J, the gap between germline ends came to 15 bases. Germline V gene lookup returns CDR1 LNHDA and CDR2 SQIVND (reference sequence). The CDR3 DNA follows: TGTGCCAGTAGCTCCAGGGCATTTGGTGAAAAACTGTTTTTT. Its protein is CASSSRAFGEKLFF.

The V and J genes are TRBV5-8 and TRBJ1-2, with 11 bases fitting TRBD1. The J segment lost 8 bases and the V segment lost 2 bases, leaving 2 bases of the junction unmatched. The CDR3 is 13 amino acids. Looked up from germline, CDR1 is SGHTS and CDR2 is YDEGEE. This CDR3 is CASSFGTGGGYTF. CDR3 coding DNA: TGTGCCAGCAGCTTCGGGACAGGGGGAGGCTACACCTTC.

Only a few counts were recorded for this clone. The rearrangement uses TRBV6-5 and TRBJ1-1; tentatively, D is TRBD1 (6 bases). The CDR3 spans 15 residues. Germline V lookup: CDR1 MNHEY, CDR2 SVGAGI. Trimming left V 2 bases short and J 2 bases short, with 12 bases between. CDR3: CASSYGDTSNTEAFF. The DNA of the CDR3 is TGTGCCAGCAGTTACGGGGACACATCTAACACTGAAGCTTTCTTT.

Only a few counts were recorded for this clone. The chain joins TRBV6-1 to TRBJ2-7, with D maybe TRBD1 (5 bases). Germline V gene lookup returns CDR1 MNHNS and CDR2 SASEGT. Trimming stripped 7 bases from V and 0 bases from J, with 13 bases between. The CDR3 contains 14 residues. CDR3: CASKATVTSYEQYF. The CDR3 bases are TGTGCCAGCAAGGCGACAGTAACCTCCTACGAGCAGTACTTC.

The chain carries TRBV5-4 and TRBJ1-3; D is uncertain. The CDR3 sequence is 15 residues long. The germline gives CDR1 SGHNT, CDR2 YYREEE (reference sequence). Between the trimmed V and J ends, which lost 6 bases and 4 bases, there was a span of 17 bases. CDR3 sequence (DNA): TGTGCCAGCACCCACCCCACGGTGGAGGGAAACACCATATATTTT. Encoded protein: CASTHPTVEGNTIYF.

This chain uses TRBV19 with TRBJ1-5; tentatively, D is TRBD1 (6 bases). The germline gives CDR1 LNHDA, CDR2 SQIVND (reference sequence). This CDR3 spans 16 amino acids. Trimming took 7 bases from V and 4 from J, leaving 20 bases between them. The CDR3 here is CASIWSGGQRNQPQHF. The CDR3 DNA sequence: TGTGCCAGTATTTGGTCGGGGGGGCAGCGGAATCAGCCCCAGCATTTT.

This clone was found a few times. The chain links TRBV28 to TRBJ1-2; TRBD1 aligns across 7 bases. CDR1 and CDR2 (germline): MDHEN, SYDVKM. There are 15 residues in the CDR3. V lost 10 bases, J lost 4 bases, and 15 bases stayed unmatched. The CDR3 region is CATATGAGGVYGYTF. As DNA, the CDR3 is TGTGCCACCGCAACAGGTGCAGGGGGTGTCTATGGCTACACCTTC.

The chain joins TRBV7-9 to TRBJ1-2; the match to TRBD1 covers 8 bases. V lost 1 base to trimming and J lost 8 bases; unmatched junction nucleotides: 6. Germline CDR1 SEHNR, CDR2 FQNEAQ (reference sequence). This CDR3 region has 14 residues. CDR3 bases: TGTGCCAGCAGCTTAGTTATCCACAGGGGGGGCTACACCTTC. This translates into CASSLVIHRGGYTF.

The chain recombines TRBV4-1 with TRBJ1-2; D remains unclear. V was pared by 0 bases and J by 1 base, with 24 bases between. CDR1 and CDR2 from the germline V gene are MGHRA and YSYEKL. This CDR3 spans 20 amino acids. The CDR3 loop reads CASSQESIRSGRAFNYGYTF. The CDR3 DNA sequence: TGCGCCAGCAGCCAAGAATCCATTAGGAGCGGGCGGGCCTTTAACTATGGCTACACCTTC.

This rearrangement joins TRBV7-6 to TRBJ1-3; the match to TRBD1 covers 7 bases. After removal of 2 bases from V and 8 bases from J, the junction contained 15 bases not matched to a gene. This CDR3 is built from 17 residues. Germline-derived CDR1 and CDR2 are SGHVS and FNYEAQ. Written as DNA, the CDR3 is TGTGCCAGCAGCTTAAATTTAGGGGGCGGCATTAAGGACACCATATATTTT. Translated: CASSLNLGGGIKDTIYF. Together with reference TRBV7-6 and TRBJ1-3, the CDR3 gives the full variable domain: GAGVSQSPRYKVTKRGQDVALRCDPISGHVSLYWYRQALGQGPEFLTYFNYEAQQDKSGLPNDRFSAERPEGSISTLTIQRTEQRDSAMYRCASSLNLGGGIKDTIYFGEGSWLTVV.

The rearrangement joins TRBV28 to TRBJ1-5, with TRBD1 matching over 10 bases. CDR3 length: 15 amino acids. V was pared by 2 bases and J by 9 bases, with 7 bases of the junction left unmatched. Germline CDR1 reads MDHEN; CDR2 reads SYDVKM. The CDR3 here is CASSLTGTGARPQHF. The DNA of the CDR3 is TGTGCCAGCAGTTTAACCGGGACAGGGGCAAGGCCCCAGCATTTT.

V gene TRBV28 combines with J gene TRBJ2-6; 12 bases fit TRBD1. This CDR3 has 20 residues. V trimming: 8 bases; J trimming: 3 bases; junction bases outside the gene matches: 17. From germline, CDR1 is MDHEN and CDR2 SYDVKM. CDR3: CASGKKPGQGAPFGANVLTF. The CDR3 region has the DNA TGTGCCAGCGGAAAGAAACCGGGACAGGGGGCACCATTTGGGGCCAACGTCCTGACTTTC.

Here the CDR3 DNA reads TGTGCCAGCAGCAGACCCGACAGGCGTCCCTACGAGCAGTACTTC. Protein product: CASSRPDRRPYEQYF. The chain is built from TRBV7-3 and TRBJ2-7, with D maybe TRBD1 (6 bases). Trimming cost V 5 bases and J 2 bases, with 16 bases left between them. This CDR3 comprises 15 residues. Germline V CDR1 and CDR2: SGHTA, FQGTGA.

J is TRBJ2-5 and V is TRBV7-2, with TRBD2 identical over 11 bases. Germline CDR1 is SGHTA and CDR2 is FQGNSA. With V trimmed by 8 bases and J by 2 bases, 4 bases remained unmatched. The length of the CDR3 is 14 residues. CDR3 sequence reads: CASGRLAGQETQYF. The CDR3 region has the DNA TGTGCCAGCGGCAGACTAGCGGGACAAGAGACCCAGTACTTC.

V gene TRBV5-4 combines with J gene TRBJ2-7; 8 nucleotides line up with TRBD1. The CDR3 sequence is 14 residues long. The V gene's germline CDR1 is SGHNT and CDR2 YYREEE (reference sequence). The J segment lost 4 bases and the V segment lost 9 bases, leaving 12 bases of the junction unmatched. CDR3 nucleotides: TGTGCCACCCAAAACAGGGGGGTTCGGTACGAGCAGTACTTC. This gives the protein CATQNRGVRYEQYF. The full variable domain, with the rest looked up from reference TRBV5-4 and TRBJ2-7, is ETGVTQSPTHLIKTRGQQVTLRCSSQSGHNTVSWYQQALGQGPQFIFQYYREEENGRGNFPPRFSGLQFPNYSSELNVNALELDDSALYLCATQNRGVRYEQYFGPGTRLTVT.

The chain couples TRBV25-1 to TRBJ2-7; D perhaps matches TRBD1 (5 bases). Germline V gives CDR1 MGHDK, CDR2 SYGVNS. The CDR3 runs 15 residues. Trimming removed 2 bases from V and 0 bases from J, with 11 bases in between. The CDR3, as DNA: TGTGCCAGCAGTGAACCCCGGCAGGGCTCCTACGAGCAGTACTTC. Translated, it gives CASSEPRQGSYEQYF.

The chain recombines TRBV5-6 with TRBJ2-7, with TRBD1 identical over 7 bases. V lost 4 bases to trimming and J lost 3 bases; unmatched junction nucleotides: 4. This CDR3 region has 13 residues. Per germline, CDR1 SGHDT and CDR2 YYEEEE. The DNA for the CDR3 is TGTGCCAGCAGCGAGGACAGGTTCTACGAGCAGTACTTC. Translated: CASSEDRFYEQYF.

This rearrangement joins TRBV9 to TRBJ2-7; 8 bases map to TRBD1. CDR1 is SGDLS, CDR2 YYNGEE, per germline. The ends lost 0 bases at V and 11 bases at J; junction bases unmatched: 13. This CDR3 region has 15 residues. The CDR3 nucleotides read TGTGCCAGCAGCGTAGGAGTTGAACAGGGGGGCCTAAAGTACTTC. Protein product: CASSVGVEQGGLKYF.

V gene TRBV29-1 combines with J gene TRBJ1-5; possibly TRBD1 for D (6 bases). The CDR3 totals 13 residues. V was shortened by 6 bases and J by 7 bases, with 16 bases between the two germline ends. Germline-derived CDR1 and CDR2 are SQVTM and ANQGSEA. In DNA, the CDR3 is TGCAGCGTGCCAGGGGATGCCGGGCAGCCCCAGCATTTT. It codes for CSVPGDAGQPQHF.